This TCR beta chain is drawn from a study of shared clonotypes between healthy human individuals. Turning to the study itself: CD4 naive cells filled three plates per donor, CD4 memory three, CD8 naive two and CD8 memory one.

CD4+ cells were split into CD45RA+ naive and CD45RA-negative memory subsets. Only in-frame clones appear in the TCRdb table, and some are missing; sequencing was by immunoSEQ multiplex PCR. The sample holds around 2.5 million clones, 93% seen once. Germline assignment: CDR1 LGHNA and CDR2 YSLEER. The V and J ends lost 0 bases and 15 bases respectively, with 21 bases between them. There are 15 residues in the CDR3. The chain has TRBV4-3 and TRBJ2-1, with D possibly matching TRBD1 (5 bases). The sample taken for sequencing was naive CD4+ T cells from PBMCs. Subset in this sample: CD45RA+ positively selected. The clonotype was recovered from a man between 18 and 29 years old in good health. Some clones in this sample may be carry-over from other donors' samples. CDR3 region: CASSQDSGQAHLPFF. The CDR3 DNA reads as TGCGCCAGCAGCCAAGATAGTGGACAAGCCCATTTGCCGTTCTTC.